Below are 9 T cell receptor beta chains sequenced from a single sample in a study of CD8 T cells in ankylosing spondylitis. Each CDR3 protein gets one entry after TCRdb re-called the 5' RACE reads with MiXCR. The profile shows some 200,000 distinct CDR3 sequences, 13% of them singletons. The sample taken for sequencing was blood, either unsorted or a sorted T cell fraction (not recorded which). These receptors all come from a male donor with ankylosing spondylitis or in good health (not recorded which).

The chain employs TRBV27 and TRBJ2-1, with D unclear. Trimming left V 7 bases short and J 7 bases short, with 20 bases between. Germline V gene lookup returns CDR1 MNHEY and CDR2 SMNVEV (reference sequence). There are 15 residues in the CDR3. The chain's CDR3 is CASTPFAASPNEQFF. In DNA form, the CDR3 reads TGTGCCAGCACCCCCTTCGCGGCATCGCCTAATGAGCAGTTCTTC.

The chain combines TRBV19 with TRBJ2-2, with 9 positions matching TRBD1. V lost 8 bases and J lost 2; bases outside the gene matches: 12. Germline V lookup: CDR1 LNHDA, CDR2 SQIVND (reference sequence). The CDR3 spans 17 residues. This CDR3 is CASGDRVIVGNTGELFF. The CDR3 nucleotides read TGTGCCAGTGGGGACAGGGTTATTGTTGGTAACACCGGGGAGCTGTTTTTT.

This clonotype was observed a handful of times. The chain recombines TRBV7-9 with TRBJ2-7; 9 bases agree with TRBD2. Germline V gene sequence: CDR1 SEHNR, CDR2 FQNEAQ (reference sequence). Germline trimming cut 1 base from V and 10 bases from J; bases unmatched to any gene: 8. The CDR3 is 14 amino acids. CDR3 sequence (DNA): TGTGCCAGCAGCTTAGTTGGGACTAGCCGGTCTCAGTACTTC. It encodes CASSLVGTSRSQYF.

The chain recombines TRBV20-1 with TRBJ2-1; unclear D gene. The germline gives CDR1 DFQATT, CDR2 SNEGSKA (reference sequence). V dropped 6 bases and J dropped 5 bases, with 11 bases sitting between them. There are 12 residues in the CDR3. The CDR3 is CSAETKNNEQFF. The DNA of the CDR3 is TGCAGTGCAGAGACCAAGAACAATGAGCAGTTCTTC.

This clonotype has more than one count but fewer than ten. The CDR3 spells CSVEDGAAEAFF. Here the CDR3 DNA reads TGCAGCGTTGAAGATGGGGCGGCTGAAGCTTTCTTT. The chain links TRBV29-1 to TRBJ1-1; possible D gene TRBD1, 5 bases. Germline CDR1 reads SQVTM; CDR2 reads ANQGSEA. This CDR3 is 12 amino acids long. V lost 0 bases to trimming and J lost 6 bases, with 8 bases between them.

This clonotype was detected many times. The V call is TRBV27, the J call TRBJ2-2; 7 bases match TRBD2. The CDR3 length is 15 residues. The ends lost 6 bases at V and 4 bases at J; junction bases unmatched: 8. Germline V gene data show CDR1 as MNHEY and CDR2 as SMNVEV (reference sequence). The CDR3 nucleotides are TGTGCCAGCAGCCTGATGGGGAGGGTCACCGGGGAGCTGTTTTTT. It is translated as CASSLMGRVTGELFF.

This clonotype has just a few counts. The rearrangement joins TRBV20-1 to TRBJ2-5, with D possibly being TRBD1 (6 bases). The CDR3 is 15 residues long. The V gene's germline CDR1 is DFQATT and CDR2 SNEGSKA (reference sequence). V lost 3 bases and J lost 3, with 17 bases in between. CDR3 bases: TGCAGTGCTAGTAGGGGGTCTAGTCGGGAAGAGACCCAGTACTTC. Residues: CSASRGSSREETQYF.

In nucleotides, the CDR3 is TGCGCCAGCAGCCAGGCCGGGACAGGGTACGGCTACACCTTC. Residues: CASSQAGTGYGYTF. The J gene is TRBJ1-2, the V gene TRBV4-1, with 9 bases matching TRBD1. The CDR3 length is 14 residues. Germline lookup yields CDR1 MGHRA and CDR2 YSYEKL. Trimming cost V 3 bases and J 8 bases; bases outside gene matches: 7.

This chain connects TRBV5-1 to TRBJ1-1; a possible D gene is TRBD1 (5 bases). The CDR3 contains 14 residues. Per the germline V gene, CDR1 is SGHRS and CDR2 is YFSETQ. Trimming removed 6 bases from V and 1 base from J, with 13 bases in between. The CDR3: CASTPGDGNTEAFF. The CDR3 coding sequence is TGCGCCAGCACCCCGGGGGACGGGAACACTGAAGCTTTCTTT.